Listed here is a single T cell receptor beta chain. These data come from a study of shared clonotypes between healthy human individuals. The CDR3 covers 13 residues. The germline CDR1 and CDR2 sequences are GTSNPN and SVGIG (reference sequence). The V and J ends lost 0 bases and 4 bases respectively, with 8 bases between them. TCRdb's table, derived via immunoSEQ multiplex PCR, lists solely in-frame clones and lacks some. The sample contains some 490,000 clones, approximately 84% of which appear only once. The V gene is TRBV30, the J gene TRBJ2-3; D gene uncertain. The sequence was obtained from a woman in her 40s in good health. Some clones in this sample may be carry-over from other donors' samples. The specimen was PBMCs. CDR3 protein: CAWSVKGSDTQYF. CDR3 sequence (DNA): TGTGCCTGGAGTGTAAAAGGTTCAGATACGCAGTATTTT.